This TCR beta chain was recovered during a study of regulatory T cells in long-lasting Graves disease. Study background: In persistent Graves' disease, antithyroid drugs had been taken for over 5 years and TSH receptor antibodies stayed positive.

The time point denotes: persistent/refractory GD, antithyroid drugs over 5 years with positive TRAb. The TCR library was prepared using RNA isolated from PBMCs. Building of the TCR beta libraries involved iRepertoire HTBI primers and Arm-PCR of CDR3 regions. TCRdb analysed the multiplex PCR reads with MiXCR anew, one entry per CDR3 protein. This table holds around 430,000 distinct CDR3 sequences, 22% found once. Germline assignment: CDR1 LNHDA and CDR2 SQIVND (reference sequence). V was pared by 5 bases and J by 5 bases, with 7 bases between. The CDR3 has 12 amino acids. This clonotype has a handful of counts.

This material consisted of peripheral blood mononuclear cells (PBMCs), taken when the disease was refractory, from a patient treated with antithyroid drugs. The V and J genes are TRBV19 and TRBJ1-5; no clear D gene. The receptor was derived from a female donor with Graves disease. DNA of the CDR3: TGTGCCAGTAGTGGCTTTGATCAGCCCCAGCATTTT. Protein: CASSGFDQPQHF.